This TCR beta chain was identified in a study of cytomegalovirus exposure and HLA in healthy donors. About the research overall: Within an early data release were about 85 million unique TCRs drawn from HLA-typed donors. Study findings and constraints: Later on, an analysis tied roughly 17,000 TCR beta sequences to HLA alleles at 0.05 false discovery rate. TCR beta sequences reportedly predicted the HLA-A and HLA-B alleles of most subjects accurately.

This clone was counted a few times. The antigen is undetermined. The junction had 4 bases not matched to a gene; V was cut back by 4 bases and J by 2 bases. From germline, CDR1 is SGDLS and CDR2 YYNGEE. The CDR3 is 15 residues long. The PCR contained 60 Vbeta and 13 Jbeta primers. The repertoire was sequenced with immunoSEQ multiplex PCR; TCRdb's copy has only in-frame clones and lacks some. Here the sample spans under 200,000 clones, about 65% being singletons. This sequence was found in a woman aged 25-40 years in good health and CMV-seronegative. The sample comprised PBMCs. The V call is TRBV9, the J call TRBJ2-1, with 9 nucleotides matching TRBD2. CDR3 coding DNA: TGTGCCAGCAGCTCGAGCGGGAGGCCCTACAATGAGCAGTTCTTC. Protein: CASSSSGRPYNEQFF.